One sample yielded the 13 T cell receptor beta chains listed below, sequenced in a study of cytomegalovirus exposure and HLA in healthy donors. PCR used 60 Vbeta primers and 13 Jbeta primers. Clones were sequenced by immunoSEQ multiplex PCR, and TCRdb holds only the in-frame ones, with some missing. The sample comprises about 170,000 clones, over 80% of which are singletons, and 0.95% to 1.5% rests with the top ten. Specimen: PBMCs. The receptors here all came from a boy younger than 10 in good health and CMV-seronegative.

This chain uses TRBV6-1 with TRBJ2-7; no definite D call. The CDR3 has 14 amino acids. V shed 7 bases and J shed 3 bases, with 16 bases lying between them. Germline loops: CDR1 MNHNS, CDR2 SASEGT. The chain's CDR3 is CASTAGEANYEQYV. Written as DNA, the CDR3 is TGTGCCAGCACCGCCGGAGAGGCGAACTACGAGCAGTACGTC.

The gene calls are TRBV10-1 and TRBJ2-1, with 8 bases that match TRBD2. The germline CDR1 and CDR2 sequences are WNHNN and SYGVQD (reference sequence). V trimming: 4 bases; J trimming: 5 bases; junction bases outside the gene matches: 10. The CDR3 covers 16 residues. The CDR3 coding sequence is TGCGCCAGCAGTGTCGGGCGCGACGGGAGGGACAATGAGCAGTTCTTC. Protein sequence: CASSVGRDGRDNEQFF.

The chain couples TRBV9 to TRBJ1-2; maybe TRBD1 (5 bases). Germline V gives CDR1 SGDLS, CDR2 YYNGEE. This CDR3 is 15 amino acids long. Trimming took 0 bases from V and 6 from J, leaving 15 bases between them. The CDR3 sequence: CASSVAPGPGDGYTF. The CDR3 region has the DNA TGTGCCAGCAGCGTAGCCCCAGGTCCGGGGGATGGCTACACCTTC.

CDR3: CASSIDRRDKAFF. The CDR3 region has the DNA TGTGCCAGTAGTATAGATCGCCGGGACAAGGCTTTCTTT. V and J are TRBV19 and TRBJ1-1, with D possibly TRBD1 on 6 matching bases. From germline, CDR1 is LNHDA and CDR2 SQIVND (reference sequence). V lost 0 bases to trimming and J lost 11 bases, with 13 bases between them. This CDR3 comprises 13 residues.

This sequence joins TRBV12-5 and TRBJ2-1; D is unresolved. V was shortened by 3 bases and J by 7 bases, with 10 bases between the two germline ends. Germline CDR1 reads LGHNT; CDR2 reads FRNRAP. The CDR3 runs to 13 residues. The CDR3, as DNA: TGTGCTAGTGGTTTTTCTAGTTCAAATGAGCAGTTCTTC. Translated: CASGFSSSNEQFF. Filled out from reference TRBV12-5 and TRBJ2-1, the complete variable domain reads DARVTQTPRHKVTEMGQEVTMRCQPILGHNTVFWYRQTMMQGLELLAYFRNRAPLDDSGMPKDRFSAEMPDATLATLKIQPSEPRDSAVYFCASGFSSSNEQFFGPGTRLTVL.

The chain is built from TRBV5-4 and TRBJ2-4; D is perhaps TRBD1 (5 bases). V was pared by 4 bases and J by 6 bases, with 11 bases between. Germline CDR1 and CDR2: SGHNT and YYREEE (reference sequence). This CDR3 spans 13 amino acids. The CDR3 reads CASSPAGLNIQYF. In nucleotides, the CDR3 is TGTGCCAGCAGCCCCGCAGGGTTAAACATTCAGTACTTC.

The V and J genes are TRBV4-1 and TRBJ1-1; D possibly corresponds to TRBD1 (6 bases). The CDR3 contains 12 residues. The V gene lost 2 bases and the J gene lost 11 bases, with 12 bases spanning the gap. Germline values: CDR1 MGHRA, CDR2 YSYEKL. CDR3 nucleotides: TGCGCCAGCAGCCAAACAGGGCTCAGGGCTTTCTTT. It translates to CASSQTGLRAFF.

The rearrangement links TRBV19 to TRBJ2-7; tentatively, D is TRBD2 (5 bases). With 9 bases removed from V and 0 bases from J, the gap between germline ends came to 15 bases. The CDR3 contains 14 residues. Germline loops: CDR1 LNHDA, CDR2 SQIVND (reference sequence). CDR3 loop: CASSWEAASYEQYF. The CDR3 coding sequence is TGTGCCAGCAGTTGGGAAGCGGCCTCCTACGAGCAGTACTTC.

The chain links TRBV7-2 to TRBJ2-3, with D possibly TRBD2 on 5 matching bases. Germline loops: CDR1 SGHTA, CDR2 FQGNSA. Trimming took 2 bases from V and 0 from J, leaving 12 bases between them. The CDR3 extends over 16 amino acids. DNA for the CDR3: TGTGCCAGCAGCTTAACGCCGGGAATCAGCACAGATACGCAGTATTTT. Protein sequence: CASSLTPGISTDTQYF.

The chain has TRBV5-8 and TRBJ1-2; 9 bases are shared with TRBD1. CDR1 and CDR2 from the germline V gene are SGHTS and YDEGEE. The CDR3 runs 15 residues. V gave up 7 bases and J gave up 3 bases; unmatched junction bases: 10. CDR3 DNA sequence: TGTGCCAGCCGTGCCGGGACAGGGTTGGACTATGGCTACACCTTC. Protein product: CASRAGTGLDYGYTF.

V and J are TRBV5-4 and TRBJ2-5; the match to TRBD2 covers 14 bases. CDR1 and CDR2 from the germline V gene are SGHNT and YYREEE (reference sequence). The trim removed 4 bases at V and 3 bases at J, leaving 2 bases unmatched. This CDR3 comprises 15 residues. The CDR3 sequence is CASSKGLAGEETQYF. The CDR3 DNA reads TGTGCCAGCAGCAAGGGACTAGCGGGAGAAGAGACCCAGTACTTC.

There are a few counts of this clone. This rearrangement joins TRBV5-6 to TRBJ2-7; 8 nucleotides agree with TRBD1. The J segment lost 6 bases and the V segment lost 0 bases, leaving 11 bases of the junction unmatched. The CDR3 is 16 residues long. CDR1 and CDR2 from the germline V gene are SGHDT and YYEEEE. CDR3 DNA: TGTGCCAGCAGCTTGGAAGGACAGGGAAAAAGGGTCGAGCAGTACGTC. Its protein product is CASSLEGQGKRVEQYV.

CDR3 coding DNA: TGTGCCAGCAGCCTCCGACAGGGAGGAGCGGGAGGGTCCTACGAGCAGTACTTC. This codes for CASSLRQGGAGGSYEQYF. The chain links TRBV5-4 to TRBJ2-7; 10 nucleotides align to TRBD2. CDR3 length: 18 amino acids. The V gene end was trimmed by 4 bases and the J gene end by 1 base; junction bases not matched to a gene: 14. Germline V CDR1 and CDR2: SGHNT, YYREEE (reference sequence).